Listed here are 20 T cell receptor beta chains from one sample, sequenced in a study of shared clonotypes between healthy human individuals. Sequenced by immunoSEQ multiplex PCR; TCRdb stores in-frame clones only, minus some. The top ten clones hold more than 1.5% of a sample with about 2.1 million clones, around 93% of them seen once. CD8 cells classed as naive were CD45RO-negative and positively selected for CCR7, excluding terminally differentiated effector memory CD45RA+ cells. The material sequenced was naive CD8+ T cells from PBMCs. The receptors shown here come from a man aged 18 to 29 in good health. Some clones in this sample may be carry-over from other donors' samples.

The CDR3 sequence is CASSELYGYTF. CDR3 coding DNA: TGTGCCAGCAGTGAACTCTATGGCTACACCTTC. V and J are TRBV25-1 and TRBJ1-2; no firm D call. Trimming removed 2 bases from V and 4 bases from J, with 2 bases in between. This CDR3 region has 11 residues. From germline, CDR1 is MGHDK and CDR2 SYGVNS.

The rearrangement joins TRBV7-9 to TRBJ1-3; D remains unclear. The V end lost 8 bases, the J end lost 0 bases, and 17 bases lay between the germline ends. The CDR3 contains 16 residues. CDR1 is SEHNR, CDR2 FQNEAQ, per germline (reference sequence). The CDR3 DNA reads as TGTGCCAGCGCCTCCCCCGTGGGGTACTCTGGAAACACCATATATTTT. Protein: CASASPVGYSGNTIYF.

V gene TRBV7-3 combines with J gene TRBJ2-5, with D perhaps assigned TRBD1 or TRBD2 (5 bases each). Trimming took off 4 bases at V and 2 bases at J, with 11 bases between the two ends. This CDR3 has 14 amino acids. Germline V lookup: CDR1 SGHTA, CDR2 FQGTGA. CDR3 in amino acids: CASSSRDEQETQYF. The CDR3 DNA sequence: TGTGCCAGCAGCTCCCGGGACGAACAAGAGACCCAGTACTTC.

The genes are TRBV5-4 and TRBJ2-5; unclear D gene. This CDR3 spans 12 amino acids. The germline V and J ends were trimmed by 4 bases and 5 bases, with 9 bases remaining between them. Per the germline V gene, CDR1 is SGHNT and CDR2 is YYREEE (reference sequence). The CDR3 nucleotides are TGTGCCAGCAGCCTTTTGTTTGAGACCCAGTACTTC. Translation gives CASSLLFETQYF.

This chain links TRBV9 with TRBJ2-7, with 10 bases lining up with TRBD2. CDR3 length equals 16 residues. Germline values: CDR1 SGDLS, CDR2 YYNGEE. V shed 4 bases, J shed 1 base, and the junction held 8 bases outside the gene matches. The CDR3 DNA sequence: TGTGCCAGCAGCCCCCGGACTAGCGGTTTATCCTACGAGCAGTACTTC. Amino acids: CASSPRTSGLSYEQYF.

The rearrangement links TRBV7-9 to TRBJ2-7; 8 bases align to TRBD1. J gave up 2 bases and V 3 bases, and 9 bases lay outside the gene matches. This CDR3 comprises 16 residues. Per the germline V gene, CDR1 is SEHNR and CDR2 is FQNEAQ (reference sequence). CDR3 DNA sequence: TGTGCCAGCAGCTTGGCCCCAGGACAGGGCGCCTACGAGCAGTACTTC. Protein: CASSLAPGQGAYEQYF.

This clone was observed a handful of times. CDR3 residues: CASSTPGTGLYEQYF. As DNA, the CDR3 is TGTGCCAGTAGTACACCCGGGACAGGTCTCTACGAGCAGTACTTC. V is TRBV19 and J is TRBJ2-7; 8 bases match TRBD1. The germline gives CDR1 LNHDA, CDR2 SQIVND (reference sequence). This CDR3 is 15 amino acids long. Germline trimming cut 4 bases from V and 3 bases from J; bases unmatched to any gene: 8.

This clone appeared a single time. The V call is TRBV7-2, the J call TRBJ2-1, with 13 bases lining up with TRBD2. Germline lookup yields CDR1 SGHTA and CDR2 FQGNSA. CDR3 length: 13 amino acids. The junction had 6 bases not matched to a gene; V was cut back by 4 bases and J by 15 bases. The CDR3 is CASSSRTSGSMFF. CDR3 DNA: TGTGCCAGCAGCTCCCGGACTAGCGGGAGTATGTTCTTC.

The chain combines TRBV6-5 with TRBJ1-1; D is possibly TRBD1 (5 bases). The CDR3 runs to 14 residues. Deletions cut 2 bases from V and 2 bases from J, with 9 bases between. Germline V CDR1 and CDR2: MNHEY, SVGAGI. The CDR3 region is CASSYGGFNTEAFF. The CDR3 DNA is TGTGCCAGCAGTTACGGGGGGTTTAACACTGAAGCTTTCTTT.

The V gene is TRBV5-6, the J gene TRBJ2-1, with 12 bases fitting TRBD2. The germline V gene encodes CDR1 SGHDT and CDR2 YYEEEE. The V and J ends lost 1 base and 7 bases, in that order; junction bases with no gene match: 6. This CDR3 is 16 amino acids long. CDR3 sequence (DNA): TGTGCCAGCAGCTTGCCGGGACTAGCGGGTCGGAATGAGCAGTTCTTC. Its translation is CASSLPGLAGRNEQFF.

V usage is TRBV27 and J usage is TRBJ1-4; D perhaps matches TRBD1 (5 bases). V dropped 5 bases and J dropped 7 bases, with 14 bases sitting between them. This CDR3 region has 14 residues. Germline CDR1 MNHEY, CDR2 SMNVEV (reference sequence). The DNA of the CDR3 is TGTGCCAGCAGTGACAGTCTAGGGATTGAAAAACTGTTTTTT. Translated: CASSDSLGIEKLFF.

The gene calls are TRBV2 and TRBJ2-7, with D possibly called TRBD1 or TRBD2 (5 bases each). CDR3 size: 14 residues. Germline V gives CDR1 SNHLY, CDR2 FYNNEI. Trimming removed 6 bases from V and 3 bases from J, with 15 bases in between. As DNA, the CDR3 is TGTGCCAGCAGCGGGCTACTAGGGGACTACGAGCAGTACTTC. Translated, it gives CASSGLLGDYEQYF.

This sequence joins TRBV21-1 and TRBJ1-1; the table's D call TRBD1 went unverified against the DNA. TRBV21-1 is labeled a pseudogene. The CDR3 sequence is 14 residues long. Written as DNA, the CDR3 is TGTGCCAGCAGCAATACCTCAGGGAACACTGAAGCTTTCTTT. It codes for CASSNTSGNTEAFF.

CDR3 in DNA: TGTGCCAGCAGCGAGGTGGGTGGTAATGAGCAGTTCTTC. Its protein is CASSEVGGNEQFF. The gene calls are TRBV6-4 and TRBJ2-1, with D uncertain. The CDR3 runs to 13 residues. Germline CDR1 and CDR2: MRHNA and SNTAGT. The V gene lost 6 bases and the J gene lost 7 bases, with 13 bases spanning the gap.

The chain is built from TRBV21-1 and TRBJ2-5. TRBV21-1 is classified as a pseudogene. The CDR3 covers 16 residues. CDR3 coding DNA: TGTGCCAGCAGCAAAGGGACCGGGGCTTCCCCTCAGACCCAGTACTTC. Translation: CASSKGTGASPQTQYF.

The genes are TRBV30 and TRBJ2-2; TRBD2 is a possible D gene (6 bases). This CDR3 contains 16 residues. The germline V gene has CDR1 GTSNPN and CDR2 SVGIG (reference sequence). The V gene lost 4 bases and the J gene lost 2 bases, with 17 bases spanning the gap. CDR3: CAWTPRGVVNTGELFF. The CDR3 coding sequence is TGTGCCTGGACCCCGCGGGGAGTGGTCAACACCGGGGAGCTGTTTTTT.

The rearrangement joins TRBV7-3 to TRBJ2-5, with TRBD2 matching 9 bases. The length of the CDR3 is 18 residues. Trimming took 7 bases from V and 5 from J; bases not matched to a gene: 20. Germline CDR1 reads SGHTA; CDR2 reads FQGTGA. Here the CDR3 DNA reads TGTGCCAGCACTTCCGCCCCCACTAGCGGGCGGAGGGGGGAGACCCAGTACTTC. Its translation is CASTSAPTSGRRGETQYF.

The J gene is TRBJ1-2, the V gene TRBV30; D remains ambiguous. The germline V gene encodes CDR1 GTSNPN and CDR2 SVGIG (reference sequence). The CDR3 runs 13 residues. Trimming removed 2 bases at V and 8 bases at J, with 15 bases between. The CDR3 spells CAWSRSQFGGYTF. The CDR3 nucleotides read TGTGCCTGGAGTAGGAGCCAGTTTGGCGGCTACACCTTC.

This chain links TRBV7-9 with TRBJ1-5; D remains ambiguous. In germline, CDR1 is SEHNR, CDR2 FQNEAQ (reference sequence). The CDR3 covers 15 residues. Trimming removed 5 bases at V and 5 bases at J, with 16 bases between. This CDR3 reads CASSASGPGDQPQHF. The CDR3 nucleotides are TGTGCCAGCAGCGCGAGCGGCCCAGGAGATCAGCCCCAGCATTTT.

This clone showed up just once. This chain connects TRBV28 to TRBJ2-7; 9 nucleotides line up with TRBD1. This CDR3 comprises 14 residues. After removal of 5 bases from V and 2 bases from J, the junction contained 4 bases not matched to a gene. Germline CDR1 and CDR2: MDHEN and SYDVKM. This CDR3 is CASSDRDRAYEQYF. The CDR3 DNA is TGTGCCAGCAGTGACCGGGACAGGGCCTACGAGCAGTACTTC. Variable domain in full (rest from reference TRBV28 and TRBJ2-7): DVKVTQSSRYLVKRTGEKVFLECVQDMDHENMFWYRQDPGLGLRLIYFSYDVKMKEKGDIPEGYSVSREKKERFSLILESASTNQTSMYLCASSDRDRAYEQYFGPGTRLTVT.